This T cell receptor beta chain is drawn from a study of spatial heterogeneity in lung cancer. Study at large: Alpha-chain detections were consistently fewer than beta-chain detections among the sequences.

This sample's time point: sample taken at primary tumor resection. Unsorted whole RNA samples from tumor, nontumor lung or frozen PBMC were sequenced. The donors were 55 to 85 patients with non-small cell lung cancer that was early-stage and untreated. TCRdb itself ran the 5' RACE reads through MiXCR, one entry per CDR3 protein. The data contain roughly 48,000 distinct CDR3 sequences, less than 5.5% of them seen just once; the ten biggest clones take up around 10%. CDR3 size: 14 residues. V dropped 5 bases and J dropped 2; count of bases not matched to a gene: 3. Overall study results and limits: Detection of ubiquitous tumor TCRs in blood was higher at resection than follow-up.

The sample holds many counts of this clonotype. Its antigen remains unknown. The genes are TRBV12-3 or TRBV12-4 and TRBJ2-7; 10 bases align to TRBD2. This sequence originates from a male donor with early-stage non-small cell lung cancer. This specimen consisted of PBMCs, obtained at surgery. This CDR3 is CASSPGLATYEQYF. CDR3 bases: TGTGCCAGCAGTCCGGGACTAGCGACCTACGAGCAGTACTTC.